This is a list of T cell receptor beta chains from one sample in a study of blood T cell repertoires in COVID-19. Some clones are missing from TCRdb's copy, which holds only in-frame ones; the method was immunoSEQ multiplex PCR. The data hold more than 90,000 clones, with around 87% observed a single time. Material for sequencing was peripheral blood. The receptors shown here come from a woman aged 25 to 45 with acute or convalescent COVID-19. The CDR3 runs from the conserved cysteine through the conserved F or W. D genes are given only for firm matches. For some rows the clone size is stated as once, few or many, or as a class when expanded; others skip it.

d_call,clone_size,j_call,v_call,cdr3_aa,cdr3_nt
.,.,TRBJ1-5,TRBV28,CASSPGSSNQPQHF,TGTGCCAGCAGTCCCGGGAGCAGCAATCAGCCCCAGCATTTT
.,.,TRBJ1-1,TRBV7-9,CASSSLRQNTEAFF,TGTGCCAGCAGCTCGTTAAGACAGAACACTGAAGCTTTCTTT
TRBD1,.,TRBJ2-7,TRBV5-1,CASSSTGGTTYEQYF,TGCGCCAGCAGCTCCACAGGGGGAACCACCTACGAGCAGTACTTC
.,.,TRBJ1-5,TRBV27,CASSFDRSINQPQHF,TGTGCCAGCAGTTTCGATAGGAGCATAAATCAGCCCCAGCATTTT
TRBD1,.,TRBJ2-7,TRBV3-1/TRBV3-2,CASSQVWTGGYEQYF,TGTGCCAGCAGCCAAGTGTGGACAGGGGGCTACGAGCAGTACTTC
TRBD1,.,TRBJ2-1,TRBV12-3/TRBV12-4,CASRAGQGVEQFF,TGTGCCAGCAGGGCCGGGCAGGGGGTTGAGCAGTTCTTC
TRBD1,once,TRBJ1-4,TRBV6-5,CASRKTGYSEKLFF,TGTGCCAGCAGGAAGACAGGGTACAGTGAAAAACTGTTTTTT
.,.,TRBJ1-1,TRBV5-1,CASSFRGNTEAFF,TGCGCCAGCAGCTTTCGAGGGAACACTGAAGCTTTCTTT
.,.,TRBJ1-4,TRBV28,CASSRGGTNEKLFF,TGTGCCAGCAGCAGGGGTGGTACTAATGAAAAACTGTTTTTT
.,.,TRBJ1-1,TRBV6-5,CASSTAESTEAFF,TGTGCCAGCAGTACAGCGGAAAGCACTGAAGCTTTCTTT
.,.,TRBJ1-1,TRBV11-3,CASSYRDRTEAFF,TGTGCCAGCAGCTACAGGGATAGGACTGAAGCTTTCTTT
.,few,TRBJ1-5,TRBV28,CASRGPIDRPVGNQPQHF,TGTGCCAGCAGGGGACCAATCGACAGGCCAGTTGGCAATCAGCCCCAGCATTTT
.,many,TRBJ1-3,TRBV28,CASSLPTAGNTIYF,TGTGCCAGCAGTTTACCGACAGCTGGAAACACCATATATTTT
.,.,TRBJ1-2,TRBV11-2,CASSSYSEAIDYGYTF,TGTGCCAGCAGCTCGTACTCCGAGGCAATCGACTATGGCTACACCTTC
.,few,TRBJ2-5,TRBV11-2,CASSPSRYQETQYF,TGTGCCAGCAGCCCTAGCCGGTACCAAGAGACCCAGTACTTC
.,few,TRBJ2-7,TRBV28,CASSISGAPYEQYF,TGTGCCAGCAGCATAAGCGGCGCTCCCTACGAGCAGTACTTC
.,.,TRBJ2-1,TRBV19,CASSIVDSYNEQFF,TGTGCCAGTAGTATAGTTGATAGTTACAATGAGCAGTTCTTC
.,.,TRBJ1-1,TRBV14,CASSPSLARGGEAFF,TGTGCCAGCAGCCCCAGCTTGGCTAGGGGGGGTGAAGCTTTCTTT
TRBD1,once,TRBJ1-1,TRBV7-2,CASSPRQGMTEAFF,TGTGCCAGCAGCCCCCGACAGGGGATGACTGAAGCTTTCTTT
.,once,TRBJ1-1,TRBV29-1,CSVERGGSNTEAFF,TGCAGCGTTGAAAGGGGTGGGTCGAACACTGAAGCTTTCTTT
TRBD1,.,TRBJ1-5,TRBV6-5,CASSPDRGSNQPQHF,TGTGCCAGCAGTCCGGACAGGGGGAGCAATCAGCCCCAGCATTTT
.,.,TRBJ1-1,TRBV5-1,CASSTGGPAFF,TGCGCCAGCAGCACCGGAGGGCCGGCTTTCTTT
.,.,TRBJ1-3,TRBV6-6,CASSSIGLGNTIYF,TGTGCCAGCAGTTCCATCGGACTGGGGAACACCATATATTTT
TRBD1,.,TRBJ2-7,TRBV6-6,CASSSTTGTVRYEQYF,TGTGCCAGCAGTTCTACAACAGGGACAGTTCGGTACGAGCAGTACTTC
TRBD1,.,TRBJ1-1,TRBV7-9,CASSLATGGTEAFF,TGTGCCAGCAGCTTAGCAACAGGGGGCACTGAAGCTTTCTTT
TRBD2,.,TRBJ2-1,TRBV30,CAWNRGTSKNEQFF,TGTGCCTGGAATCGAGGGACTAGCAAAAACGAGCAGTTCTTC
TRBD1,.,TRBJ1-1,TRBV30,CAWNPGTGVFAEAFF,TGTGCCTGGAACCCGGGGACAGGGGTTTTCGCTGAAGCTTTCTTT
.,.,TRBJ1-2,TRBV13,CASSFSTGNLNYGYTF,TGTGCCAGCAGCTTTAGTACAGGAAATTTAAACTATGGCTACACCTTC
.,.,TRBJ1-1,TRBV29-1,CSVEDGEAFF,TGCAGCGTTGAAGACGGGGAAGCTTTCTTT
TRBD1,.,TRBJ2-1,TRBV7-2,CASSSKLRQGRRNEQFF,TGTGCCAGCAGCTCTAAACTCCGACAGGGCCGACGCAATGAGCAGTTCTTC
.,.,TRBJ2-3,TRBV2,CASSDSGVGTDTQYF,TGTGCCAGCAGTGACTCGGGGGTGGGCACAGATACGCAGTATTTT
TRBD1,.,TRBJ2-1,TRBV11-3,CASSPGTGTYNEQFF,TGTGCCAGCAGCCCAGGGACAGGAACTTACAATGAGCAGTTCTTC
.,.,TRBJ2-2,TRBV29-1,CSVGGKGDSTGELFF,TGCAGCGTTGGCGGGAAAGGGGATAGCACCGGGGAGCTGTTTTTT
TRBD1,.,TRBJ1-5,TRBV28,CASPPGTGPDSNQPQHF,TGTGCCAGCCCCCCCGGGACAGGGCCTGATAGCAATCAGCCCCAGCATTTT
.,.,TRBJ1-5,TRBV6-5,CASKRGGDQPQHF,TGTGCCAGCAAAAGGGGAGGAGATCAGCCCCAGCATTTT
TRBD1,.,TRBJ2-1,TRBV6-1,CASSEGQGGFNEQFF,TGTGCCAGCAGTGAGGGACAGGGGGGATTCAATGAGCAGTTCTTC
.,few,TRBJ2-2,TRBV6-1,CASSDLRWTGELFF,TGTGCCAGCAGTGACCTCCGGTGGACCGGGGAGCTGTTTTTT
TRBD1,.,TRBJ2-7,TRBV6-5,CASSYNLGQNSYEQYF,TGTGCCAGCAGTTATAATTTGGGACAGAACTCCTACGAGCAGTACTTC
.,.,TRBJ1-2,TRBV20-1,CSASQGSNYGYTF,TGCAGTGCTAGTCAAGGGAGTAACTATGGCTACACCTTC
TRBD2,.,TRBJ2-2,TRBV28,CASSPFAGVTGELFF,TGTGCCAGCAGTCCGTTTGCGGGGGTCACCGGGGAGCTGTTTTTT
.,medium-sized,TRBJ2-5,TRBV27,CASSPFAGKETQYF,TGTGCCAGCTCCCCGTTTGCGGGGAAGGAGACCCAGTACTTC
.,.,TRBJ1-4,TRBV7-9,CASSLRETNEKLFF,TGTGCCAGCAGCTTACGCGAAACTAATGAAAAACTGTTTTTT